What follows are 10 T cell receptor beta chains derived from one specimen sequenced in a study of blood T cell repertoires in COVID-19. Repertoires were generated with immunoSEQ multiplex PCR, while TCRdb's copy carries only in-frame clones and drops some. The sample lists 250,000 to 300,000 clones; about 90% were seen once. The source material was peripheral blood. The source is a woman aged 55 to 70 with COVID-19, enrolled during active disease.

This chain uses TRBV4-3 with TRBJ1-1, with D perhaps matching TRBD1 (5 bases). The CDR3 runs 16 residues. V lost 4 bases to trimming and J lost 0 bases, with 15 bases between them. Germline V gene lookup returns CDR1 LGHNA and CDR2 YSLEER. The DNA for the CDR3 is TGCGCCAGCAGCCCCTACGTGGGGCACTTGAACACTGAAGCTTTCTTT. It specifies CASSPYVGHLNTEAFF.

The rearrangement links TRBV6-6 to TRBJ2-5, with a tentative D call TRBD1 (5 bases). CDR1 and CDR2 (germline): MNHNY, SVGAGI (reference sequence). The CDR3 sequence is 15 residues long. The V end was cut by 3 bases, the J end by 1 base, with 12 bases between. CDR3 nucleotide sequence: TGTGCCAGCAGTTATAATCGACAGACCCAAGAGACCCAGTACTTC. Translation gives CASSYNRQTQETQYF.

This chain links TRBV18 with TRBJ2-7; D gene ambiguous. This CDR3 has 11 residues. Looked up from germline, CDR1 is KGHSH and CDR2 is LQKENI. Trimming stripped 6 bases from V and 3 bases from J, with 6 bases between. In DNA, the CDR3 is TGTGCCAGCTCCGTACACTACGAGCAGTACTTC. Translation gives CASSVHYEQYF. Looking up the rest from reference TRBV18 and TRBJ2-7 gives the full variable domain: NAGVMQNPRHLVRRRGQEARLRCSPMKGHSHVYWYRQLPEEGLKFMVYLQKENIIDESGMPKERFSAEFPKEGPSILRIQQVVRGDSAAYFCASSVHYEQYFGPGTRLTVT.

The chain recombines TRBV19 with TRBJ1-1; no definite D call. The CDR3 has 14 residues. Trimming stripped 7 bases from V and 1 base from J, with 13 bases between. Germline CDR1 reads LNHDA; CDR2 reads SQIVND (reference sequence). The chain's CDR3 is CASILLGGNTEAFF. In nucleotides, the CDR3 is TGTGCCAGTATCCTGTTGGGAGGGAACACTGAAGCTTTCTTT.

The rearrangement joins TRBV7-7 to TRBJ2-7, with 11 bases fitting TRBD1. This CDR3 is built from 15 residues. Germline assignment: CDR1 SSHAT and CDR2 FNYEAQ (reference sequence). Trimming at V came to 5 bases and at J to 4 bases, leaving 7 bases not matched to a gene. CDR3 sequence: CASSIGTGGVYEQYF. The DNA of the CDR3 is TGTGCCAGCAGCATCGGGACAGGGGGAGTATACGAGCAGTACTTC.

CDR3 region: CASSKKLGKTENYGYTF. CDR3 sequence (DNA): TGTGCCAGCAGCAAAAAGTTGGGGAAGACAGAAAACTATGGCTACACCTTC. The rearrangement links TRBV21-1 to TRBJ1-2; the table's D call of TRBD1 was not tested on the DNA. TRBV21-1 is listed as a pseudogene. The CDR3 spans 17 residues.

This chain connects TRBV6-5 to TRBJ1-1, with D unclear. Germline-derived CDR1 and CDR2 are MNHEY and SVGAGI. This CDR3 is 13 amino acids long. V was clipped by 5 bases and J by 4 bases, with 11 bases between them. CDR3 loop: CASSLREGTEAFF. CDR3 in DNA: TGTGCCAGCAGTCTCCGCGAGGGCACTGAAGCTTTCTTT.

This rearrangement joins TRBV20-1 to TRBJ2-7, with D tentatively TRBD1 (6 bases). Trimming removed 5 bases at V and 6 bases at J, with 11 bases between. Germline lookup yields CDR1 DFQATT and CDR2 SNEGSKA (reference sequence). This CDR3 spans 11 amino acids. This chain's CDR3 is CSAFRQAEQYF. DNA of the CDR3: TGCAGTGCTTTTAGACAGGCCGAGCAGTACTTC.

CDR3 sequence: CASRDTGRQGNEKLFF. In DNA form, the CDR3 reads TGTGCCAGCAGGGACACCGGGAGACAGGGAAATGAAAAACTGTTTTTT. This chain joins TRBV2 and TRBJ1-4, with 7 positions matching TRBD1. Looked up from germline, CDR1 is SNHLY and CDR2 is FYNNEI. The CDR3 is made up of 16 amino acids. V shed 6 bases and J 5 bases; nucleotides not matched to a gene: 12.

CDR3 protein: CASSLARVNTEAFF. In DNA form, the CDR3 reads TGTGCCAGCAGCTTAGCCAGGGTGAACACTGAAGCTTTCTTT. V usage is TRBV7-8 and J usage is TRBJ1-1; D may be TRBD1 (5 bases). V shed 0 bases and J shed 0 bases, with 5 bases lying between them. Germline lookup yields CDR1 SGHVS and CDR2 FQNEAQ. This CDR3 comprises 14 residues.